This T cell receptor beta chain was sequenced during a study of blood T cell repertoires in COVID-19. Libraries were prepared by immunoSEQ multiplex PCR; TCRdb keeps only in-frame clonotypes and omits some of them. The data show roughly 140,000 clones, roughly nine tenths seen once. Per germline, CDR1 LGHDT and CDR2 YNNKEL (reference sequence). This CDR3 is built from 14 residues. V was clipped by 4 bases and J by 2 bases; unmatched bases: 4. The chain is built from TRBV3-1 (or the pseudogene TRBV3-2) and TRBJ2-5; 7 bases map to TRBD2. Sequenced sample: peripheral blood. This clonotype originated in a woman aged 65 to 85 with acute or convalescent COVID-19. CDR3 DNA sequence: TGTGCCAGCAGCCCCTTTAGCGGGCAAGAGACCCAGTACTTC. This encodes CASSPFSGQETQYF.